One and the same sample provided the 21 T cell receptor beta chains below, sequenced in a study of shared clonotypes between healthy human individuals. Profiling relied on immunoSEQ multiplex PCR, and the TCRdb table lists in-frame clones only, not all of them. The table has roughly 2.2 million clones, 85% to 95% seen once. The specimen sequenced was naive CD4+ T cells from PBMCs. Subset denoted: CD45RA+ positively selected. These receptors were taken from a man aged 18 to 30 in good health. Some clones in this sample may be carry-over from other donors' samples.

The chain has TRBV5-1 and TRBJ2-2; D is undetermined. Trimming removed 4 bases from V and 2 bases from J, with 6 bases in between. This CDR3 contains 13 residues. Germline V gene lookup returns CDR1 SGHRS and CDR2 YFSETQ. CDR3 region: CASSHPNTGELFF. The CDR3 nucleotides are TGCGCCAGCAGCCACCCCAACACCGGGGAGCTGTTTTTT.

This chain joins TRBV6-5 and TRBJ2-7; D gene ambiguous. CDR1 MNHEY and CDR2 SVGAGI come from the germline V gene. The V end lost 6 bases, the J end lost 7 bases, and 13 bases lay between the germline ends. The CDR3 contains 12 residues. The CDR3 protein is CASRQWGGEQYF. The CDR3 nucleotides are TGTGCCAGCAGACAATGGGGTGGTGAGCAGTACTTC.

The chain uses TRBV29-1 and TRBJ2-1; tentatively, D is TRBD2 (6 bases). The V end was cut by 7 bases, the J end by 0 bases, with 13 bases between. The CDR3 loop spans 14 amino acids. CDR1 is SQVTM, CDR2 ANQGSEA, per germline. The CDR3 sequence is CSASGSDSYNEQFF. The CDR3 DNA is TGCAGCGCGAGCGGGTCAGACTCCTACAATGAGCAGTTCTTC.

The V and J genes are TRBV7-3 and TRBJ2-3; maybe TRBD2 (5 bases). Per germline, CDR1 SGHTA and CDR2 FQGTGA. The CDR3 totals 16 residues. Trimming pared 2 bases from V and 0 bases from J, leaving 12 bases between. This chain's CDR3 is CASSLLASSSTDTQYF. The CDR3, as DNA: TGTGCCAGCAGCTTACTGGCTAGCAGCAGCACAGATACGCAGTATTTT.

This sequence joins TRBV27 and TRBJ1-2; perhaps TRBD1 as D (6 bases). The CDR3 sequence is 14 residues long. The germline gives CDR1 MNHEY, CDR2 SMNVEV (reference sequence). V was trimmed by 3 bases and J by 8 bases, leaving 16 bases between them. The CDR3 DNA sequence: TGTGCCAGCAGTTTCGCCAGGGGAAGGAGCGGCTACACCTTC. It yields the protein CASSFARGRSGYTF.

The genes are TRBV5-4 and TRBJ2-5; no definite D call. Germline CDR1 reads SGHNT; CDR2 reads YYREEE (reference sequence). The CDR3 is 15 amino acids. The germline V and J ends were trimmed by 3 bases and 5 bases, with 17 bases remaining between them. Here the CDR3 DNA reads TGTGCCAGCAGCTCTCAGGTCTTAAATTCCGAGACCCAGTACTTC. Its protein product is CASSSQVLNSETQYF.

The chain couples TRBV29-1 to TRBJ2-1; D is unresolved. Germline-derived CDR1 and CDR2 are SQVTM and ANQGSEA. Trimming left V 4 bases short and J 3 bases short, with 7 bases between. This CDR3 comprises 12 residues. CDR3 DNA sequence: TGCAGCGTTGGATACAGCTACAATGAGCAGTTCTTC. This codes for CSVGYSYNEQFF.

The genes are TRBV28 and TRBJ1-2; D unresolved. CDR3 length: 12 amino acids. Trimming removed 5 bases from V and 8 bases from J, with 12 bases in between. Germline CDR1 reads MDHEN; CDR2 reads SYDVKM. This CDR3 reads CASSTQHEGYTF. The CDR3 DNA reads TGTGCCAGCAGTACCCAACACGAGGGCTACACCTTC.

The chain uses TRBV18 and TRBJ1-1, with no clear D. The CDR3 runs 15 residues. The germline CDR1 and CDR2 sequences are KGHSH and LQKENI. The V and J ends lost 4 bases and 5 bases respectively, with 17 bases between them. For the CDR3, the DNA is TGTGCCAGCTCACTGGGTTACATCGGCCTTACTGAAGCTTTCTTT. Encoded protein: CASSLGYIGLTEAFF.

The chain joins TRBV28 to TRBJ1-3; maybe TRBD1 (5 bases). V was shortened by 7 bases and J by 1 base, with 17 bases between the two germline ends. Looked up from germline, CDR1 is MDHEN and CDR2 is SYDVKM. This CDR3 has 16 residues. CDR3 coding DNA: TGTGCCAGCAAGCTTCCGGAGGGGAATTCTGGAAACACCATATATTTT. Its protein product is CASKLPEGNSGNTIYF.

This clone has a single count. V and J are TRBV19 and TRBJ2-2; TRBD2 agrees at 9 bases. CDR1 LNHDA and CDR2 SQIVND come from the germline V gene (reference sequence). CDR3 length equals 16 residues. V gave up 3 bases and J gave up 5 bases; unmatched junction bases: 7. In DNA, the CDR3 is TGTGCCAGTAGTATGTGGGCTAGCGGGACGACCGGGGAGCTGTTTTTT. Translating gives CASSMWASGTTGELFF.

This chain uses TRBV5-6 with TRBJ1-2, with TRBD1 matching over 7 bases. The CDR3 loop spans 13 amino acids. Trimming cost V 4 bases and J 8 bases; bases outside gene matches: 8. Germline V lookup: CDR1 SGHDT, CDR2 YYEEEE. This CDR3 reads CASSPTGARGYTF. For the CDR3, the DNA is TGTGCCAGCAGCCCAACAGGGGCGAGGGGCTACACCTTC.

For this clone: This specimen includes other DNA sequences encoding the same CDR3. The CDR3 loop reads CASSPRTGNTEAFF. CDR3 in DNA: TGCGCCAGCAGCCCACGGACGGGGAACACTGAAGCTTTCTTT. This rearrangement joins TRBV5-1 to TRBJ1-1, with D unresolved. From germline, CDR1 is SGHRS and CDR2 YFSETQ. V lost 4 bases to trimming and J lost 1 base, with 11 bases between them. This CDR3 has 14 residues.

A single count supports this clone. The J gene is TRBJ2-5, the V gene TRBV7-2, with a possible D match to TRBD2 (6 bases). With 5 bases removed from V and 5 bases from J, the gap between germline ends came to 12 bases. The CDR3 extends over 13 amino acids. Germline CDR1 SGHTA, CDR2 FQGNSA. DNA of the CDR3: TGTGCCAGCAGCCTCCTAGCGACGGAGACCCAGTACTTC. It is translated as CASSLLATETQYF.

The chain links TRBV5-1 to TRBJ2-5, with TRBD1 identical over 7 bases. CDR3 size: 15 residues. Germline CDR1 reads SGHRS; CDR2 reads YFSETQ. V was pared by 3 bases and J by 2 bases, with 7 bases of the junction left unmatched. The CDR3 DNA follows: TGCGCCAGCAGCTCAACTGGGACAGAACAAGAGACCCAGTACTTC. It codes for CASSSTGTEQETQYF.

The chain has TRBV19 and TRBJ1-5; 7 bases fit TRBD1. CDR1 and CDR2 (germline): LNHDA, SQIVND (reference sequence). This CDR3 is built from 17 residues. The ends lost 10 bases at V and 0 bases at J; junction bases unmatched: 15. The CDR3 protein is CATTTYSGQLSNQPQHF. DNA of the CDR3: TGTGCCACCACGACCTATTCGGGACAGCTTAGCAATCAGCCCCAGCATTTT.

This chain uses TRBV28 with TRBJ2-5; 11 nucleotides align to TRBD2. Per germline, CDR1 MDHEN and CDR2 SYDVKM. CDR3 length: 16 amino acids. The trim removed 3 bases at V and 5 bases at J, leaving 8 bases unmatched. The CDR3 DNA reads as TGTGCCAGCAGTTTTCTAGCGGGAGGAGGGAGTGAGACCCAGTACTTC. It yields the protein CASSFLAGGGSETQYF.

DNA of the CDR3: TGTGCCAGCGGATATAGGAATTTTAACTATGGCTACACCTTC. This sequence encodes CASGYRNFNYGYTF. The chain is built from TRBV5-6 and TRBJ1-2; D is undetermined. CDR1 and CDR2 (germline): SGHDT, YYEEEE. CDR3 length: 14 amino acids. The germline V and J ends were trimmed by 7 bases and 1 base, with 14 bases remaining between them.

To note about this clone: Other DNA sequences within the sample encode an identical CDR3. This chain links TRBV5-1 with TRBJ2-5; D is possibly TRBD1 (6 bases). Trimming stripped 4 bases from V and 2 bases from J, with 12 bases between. The CDR3 has 14 residues. From germline, CDR1 is SGHRS and CDR2 YFSETQ. The CDR3 here is CASSPQGLQETQYF. In DNA, the CDR3 is TGCGCCAGCAGCCCACAGGGTTTGCAAGAGACCCAGTACTTC.

The V call is TRBV11-1, the J call TRBJ1-2; 7 bases line up with TRBD1. Germline V gene lookup returns CDR1 SGHAT and CDR2 FQDESV (reference sequence). Trimming took 5 bases from V and 4 from J; bases not matched to a gene: 4. The CDR3 runs 13 residues. This CDR3 reads CASSRGQSYGYTF. CDR3 DNA: TGTGCCAGCAGCCGGGGACAGTCCTATGGCTACACCTTC.

This clone was observed once. The CDR3, as DNA: TGTGCCACCCTAGGCGGGACTCTCAGGCGGGCCTACGAGCAGTACTTC. Translated: CATLGGTLRRAYEQYF. The chain links TRBV28 to TRBJ2-7, with D possibly being TRBD2 (6 bases). The CDR3 is made up of 16 amino acids. Trimming pared 10 bases from V and 2 bases from J, leaving 24 bases between. Germline CDR1 and CDR2: MDHEN and SYDVKM.